This TCR beta chain was documented in a study of T cell repertoires in cytomegalovirus infection. In the study overall: Indicated by public TCR beta signatures were CMV infection and matching HLA type.

Study findings and constraints: CMV-specific TCR beta clonotypes restricted by HLA-C were the ones dominating the ex vivo response. There were carriers of CMV plus the relevant HLA, and cumulative public TCR beta family frequency identified them.

TCRdb independently ran MiXCR on the reads; one entry per CDR3 protein. This sample has around 450,000 distinct CDR3 sequences, with around 10% found just once. The CDR3 has 12 amino acids. Trimming removed 7 bases at V and 5 bases at J, with 15 bases between. The germline V gene has CDR1 DFQATT and CDR2 SNEGSKA (reference sequence). This clonotype was seen ten or more times. Its antigen is unknown. V and J are TRBV20-1 and TRBJ2-7, with no clear D. This clonotype was obtained from a human donor in good health (CMV status not recorded). Some clones in this sample may be carry-over from other donors' samples. Specimen: PBMCs. The CDR3 DNA reads as TGCAGTGTGCAGCCGGGTTTAGACGAGCAGTACTTC. Its translation: CSVQPGLDEQYF.